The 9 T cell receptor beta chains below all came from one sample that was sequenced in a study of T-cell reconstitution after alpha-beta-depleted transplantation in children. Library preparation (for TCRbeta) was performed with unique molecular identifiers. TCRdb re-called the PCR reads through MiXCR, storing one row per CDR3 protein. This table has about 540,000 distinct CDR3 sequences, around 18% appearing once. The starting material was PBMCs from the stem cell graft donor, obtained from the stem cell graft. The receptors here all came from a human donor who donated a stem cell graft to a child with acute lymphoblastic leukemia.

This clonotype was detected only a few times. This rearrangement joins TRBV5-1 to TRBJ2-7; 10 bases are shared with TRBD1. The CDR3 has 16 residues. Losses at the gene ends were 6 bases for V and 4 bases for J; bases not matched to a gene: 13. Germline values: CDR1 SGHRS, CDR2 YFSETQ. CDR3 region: CASTLGGQGKQYEQYF. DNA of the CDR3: TGCGCCAGCACCCTGGGGGGACAGGGGAAGCAGTACGAGCAGTACTTC.

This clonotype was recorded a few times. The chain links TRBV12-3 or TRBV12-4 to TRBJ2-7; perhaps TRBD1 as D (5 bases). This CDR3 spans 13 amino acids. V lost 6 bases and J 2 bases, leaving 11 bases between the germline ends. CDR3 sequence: CASRFQGAYEQYF. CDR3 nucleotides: TGTGCCAGCAGGTTCCAGGGTGCCTACGAGCAGTACTTC.

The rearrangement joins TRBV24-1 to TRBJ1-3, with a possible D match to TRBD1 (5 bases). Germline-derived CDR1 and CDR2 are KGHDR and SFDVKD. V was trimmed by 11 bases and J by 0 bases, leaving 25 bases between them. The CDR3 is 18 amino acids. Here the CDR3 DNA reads TGTGCCAGCTGTTTAATTGGTGGGGCTCGACTCTCTGGAAACACCATATATTTT. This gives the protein CASCLIGGARLSGNTIYF.

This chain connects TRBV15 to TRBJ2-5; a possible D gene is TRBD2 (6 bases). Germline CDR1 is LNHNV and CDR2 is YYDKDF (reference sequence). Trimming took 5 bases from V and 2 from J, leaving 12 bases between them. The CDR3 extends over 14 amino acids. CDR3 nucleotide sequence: TGTGCCACCAGCTGGAGTCGGGGGCAAGAGACCCAGTACTTC. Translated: CATSWSRGQETQYF.

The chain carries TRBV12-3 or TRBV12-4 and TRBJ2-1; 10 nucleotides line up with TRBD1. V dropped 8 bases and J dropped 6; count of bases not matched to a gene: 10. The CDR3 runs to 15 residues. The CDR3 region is CASLSPGTGVNEQFF. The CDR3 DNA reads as TGTGCCAGCCTCTCCCCAGGGACAGGGGTCAATGAGCAGTTCTTC.

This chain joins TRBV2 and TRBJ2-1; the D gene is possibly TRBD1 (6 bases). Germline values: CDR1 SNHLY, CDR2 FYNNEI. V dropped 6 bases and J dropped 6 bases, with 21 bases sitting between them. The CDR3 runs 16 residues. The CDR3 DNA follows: TGTGCCAGCAGGAGGACCGGGCCAGGGGCATCCAATGAGCAGTTCTTC. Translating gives CASRRTGPGASNEQFF. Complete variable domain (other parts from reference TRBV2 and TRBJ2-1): EPEVTQTPSHQVTQMGQEVILRCVPISNHLYFYWYRQILGQKVEFLVSFYNNEISEKSEIFDDQFSVERPDGSNFTLKIRSTKLEDSAMYFCASRRTGPGASNEQFFGPGTRLTVL.

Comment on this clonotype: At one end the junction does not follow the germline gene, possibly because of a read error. Here the CDR3 DNA reads TGCGCCAGCAGCCAAGAGGGGACTAGCGGGTTCCCCTACGTGCAGTACTTC. Its translation is CASSQEGTSGFPYVQYF. The V call is TRBV4-1, the J call TRBJ2-7; TRBD2 aligns across 12 bases. Germline V gene sequence: CDR1 MGHRA, CDR2 YSYEKL. The CDR3 is 17 residues long.

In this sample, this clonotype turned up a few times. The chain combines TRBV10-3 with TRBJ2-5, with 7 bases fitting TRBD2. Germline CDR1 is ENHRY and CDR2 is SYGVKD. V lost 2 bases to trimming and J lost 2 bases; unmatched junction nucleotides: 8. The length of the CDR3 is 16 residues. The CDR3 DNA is TGTGCCATCAGTGAGCGGCTAGCGGAGTTTCAAGAGACCCAGTACTTC. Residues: CAISERLAEFQETQYF.

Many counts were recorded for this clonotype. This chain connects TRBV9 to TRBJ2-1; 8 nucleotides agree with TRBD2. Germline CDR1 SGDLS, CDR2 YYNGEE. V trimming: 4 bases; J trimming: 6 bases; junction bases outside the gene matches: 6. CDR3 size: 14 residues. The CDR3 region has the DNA TGTGCCAGCAGCTTGGCGGGGGGCCTCAATGAGCAGTTCTTC. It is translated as CASSLAGGLNEQFF.